The T cell receptor beta chain described here comes from a study of cytomegalovirus exposure and HLA in healthy donors. Overall study context: Researchers previously reported finding just under 120 million unique TCR beta sequences from roughly 180 million T cells. Study observations and caveats: What TCR beta sequences reportedly achieved was accurate prediction of HLA-A and HLA-B alleles in most subjects.

As to this clone: Its antigen remains unidentified.

The PCR employed 60 Vbeta primers together with 13 Jbeta primers. Measured with immunoSEQ multiplex PCR; TCRdb has only the in-frame clones, and not every one. The sample table sets out tens of thousands of clones. Trimming took 1 base from V and 8 from J, leaving 9 bases between them. The CDR3 totals 12 residues. The germline CDR1 and CDR2 sequences are SNHLY and FYNNEI. Sequencing was done on a sample of PBMCs. V and J are TRBV2 and TRBJ2-7; D possibly corresponds to TRBD1 (5 bases). The source is a man in his forties or fifties in good health and CMV-seropositive. DNA for the CDR3: TGTGCCAGCAGTGAAGACAGGCCCCAGCAGTACTTC. Its protein product is CASSEDRPQQYF.